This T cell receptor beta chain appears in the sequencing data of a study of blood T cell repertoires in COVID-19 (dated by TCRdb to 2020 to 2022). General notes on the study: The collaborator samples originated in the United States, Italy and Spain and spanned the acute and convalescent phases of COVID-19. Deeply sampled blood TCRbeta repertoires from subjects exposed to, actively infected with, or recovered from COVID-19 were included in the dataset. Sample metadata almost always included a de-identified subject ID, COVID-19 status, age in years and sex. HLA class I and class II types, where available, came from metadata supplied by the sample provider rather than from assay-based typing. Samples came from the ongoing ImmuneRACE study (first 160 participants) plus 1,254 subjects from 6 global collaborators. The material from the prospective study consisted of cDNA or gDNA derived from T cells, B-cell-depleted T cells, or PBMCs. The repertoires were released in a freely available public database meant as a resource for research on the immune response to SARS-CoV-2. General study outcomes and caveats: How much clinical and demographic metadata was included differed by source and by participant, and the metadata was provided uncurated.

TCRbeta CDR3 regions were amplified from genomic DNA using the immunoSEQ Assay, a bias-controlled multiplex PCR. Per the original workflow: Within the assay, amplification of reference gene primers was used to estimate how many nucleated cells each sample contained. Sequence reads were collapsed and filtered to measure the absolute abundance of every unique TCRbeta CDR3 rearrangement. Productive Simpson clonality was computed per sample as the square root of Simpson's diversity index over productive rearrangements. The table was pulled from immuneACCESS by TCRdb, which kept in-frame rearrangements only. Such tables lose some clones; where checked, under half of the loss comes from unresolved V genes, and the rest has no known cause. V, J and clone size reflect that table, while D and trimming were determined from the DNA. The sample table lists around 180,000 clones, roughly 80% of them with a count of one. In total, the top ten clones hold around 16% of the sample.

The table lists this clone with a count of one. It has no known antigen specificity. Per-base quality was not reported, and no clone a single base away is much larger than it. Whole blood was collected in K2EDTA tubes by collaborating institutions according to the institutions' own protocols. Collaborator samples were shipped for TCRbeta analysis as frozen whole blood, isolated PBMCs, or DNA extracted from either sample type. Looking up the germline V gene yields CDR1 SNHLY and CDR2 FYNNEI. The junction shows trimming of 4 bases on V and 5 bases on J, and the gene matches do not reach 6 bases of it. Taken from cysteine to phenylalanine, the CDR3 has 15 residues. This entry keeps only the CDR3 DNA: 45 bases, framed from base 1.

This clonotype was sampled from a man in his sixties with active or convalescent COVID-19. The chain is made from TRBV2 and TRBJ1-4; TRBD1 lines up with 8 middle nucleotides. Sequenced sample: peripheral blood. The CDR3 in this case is CASSGSTGANEKLFF. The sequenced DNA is TGTGCCAGCAGTGGATCGACAGGGGCCAATGAAAAACTGTTTTTT. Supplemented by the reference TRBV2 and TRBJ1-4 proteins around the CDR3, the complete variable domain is EPEVTQTPSHQVTQMGQEVILRCVPISNHLYFYWYRQILGQKVEFLVSFYNNEISEKSEIFDDQFSVERPDGSNFTLKIRSTKLEDSAMYFCASSGSTGANEKLFFGSGTQLSVL.